This TCR beta chain was identified in a study of T cells in Graves' hyperthyroidism and ophthalmopathy. Trimming removed 5 bases at V and 0 bases at J, with 23 bases between. The CDR3 loop spans 20 amino acids. The V gene's germline CDR1 is SGHTA and CDR2 FQGNSA. RNA transcripts provided the source from which TCR beta CDR3 regions were amplified. TCR CDR3 regions were first amplified by RT-PCR with HTBI primers. TCRdb fed the multiplex PCR reads into MiXCR, producing one record per CDR3 protein. This table holds around 690,000 distinct CDR3 sequences, roughly 17% found once. Sequences were obtained from blood. This receptor was obtained from a man aged 50 to 60 with Graves' hyperthyroidism. The rearrangement links TRBV7-2 to TRBJ2-6; maybe TRBD2 (5 bases). Written as DNA, the CDR3 is TGTGCCAGCAGCACACCCCCGGCTGGGTATACTAGCTCTGGGGCCAACGTCCTGACTTTC. Protein sequence: CASSTPPAGYTSSGANVLTF.